The next 26 T cell receptor beta chains were all read from a single sample in a study of blood T cell repertoires in COVID-19. The assay was immunoSEQ multiplex PCR, and TCRdb's table has in-frame clones only and misses some. The sample yields about 55,000 clones, under 85% seen once. The specimen sequenced was peripheral blood. The receptors stem from an older woman with acute or convalescent COVID-19.

This clone was found a few times. V and J are TRBV19 and TRBJ1-4, with 8 nucleotides matching TRBD1. The CDR3 consists of 14 residues. V shed 2 bases, J shed 8 bases, and the junction held 4 bases outside the gene matches. Germline CDR1 reads LNHDA; CDR2 reads SQIVND (reference sequence). The CDR3, as DNA: TGTGCCAGTAGTATATCAGGGGGCGCGGAAAAACTGTTTTTT. It codes for CASSISGGAEKLFF.

The chain recombines TRBV7-2 with TRBJ1-3; D is unclear. V dropped 1 base and J dropped 0 bases, with 13 bases sitting between them. The CDR3 totals 17 residues. Germline assignment: CDR1 SGHTA and CDR2 FQGNSA. The DNA of the CDR3 is TGTGCCAGCAGCTTAGGTGTCAGGTCCCGCTCTGGAAACACCATATATTTT. Its protein product is CASSLGVRSRSGNTIYF.

The chain carries TRBV5-1 and TRBJ2-5; 8 bases match TRBD1. Germline lookup yields CDR1 SGHRS and CDR2 YFSETQ. This CDR3 contains 15 residues. V lost 4 bases and J lost 0; bases outside the gene matches: 5. The CDR3 protein is CASSRTGSNQETQYF. The CDR3 bases are TGCGCCAGCAGCCGGACAGGGTCAAACCAAGAGACCCAGTACTTC. The complete variable domain, with remaining parts taken from reference TRBV5-1 and TRBJ2-5, reads KAGVTQTPRYLIKTRGQQVTLSCSPISGHRSVSWYQQTPGQGLQFLFEYFSETQRNKGNFPGRFSGRQFSNSRSEMNVSTLELGDSALYLCASSRTGSNQETQYFGPGTRLLVL.

This clone was seen a handful of times. The rearrangement joins TRBV18 to TRBJ1-2; 11 bases are shared with TRBD1. The CDR3 runs to 15 residues. V gave up 5 bases and J gave up 3 bases; unmatched junction bases: 5. Germline V gene lookup returns CDR1 KGHSH and CDR2 LQKENI. CDR3 bases: TGTGCCAGCTCAACAGGACAGGGGGCTTACTATGGCTACACCTTC. Encoded protein: CASSTGQGAYYGYTF.

The chain recombines TRBV5-1 with TRBJ2-5; possibly TRBD2 for D (6 bases). This CDR3 contains 15 residues. V was clipped by 1 base and J by 4 bases, with 14 bases between them. CDR1 SGHRS and CDR2 YFSETQ come from the germline V gene. The CDR3 nucleotides read TGCGCCAGCAGCTTGTACGGCGGGGTAGCAGAGACCCAGTACTTC. Residues: CASSLYGGVAETQYF.

This sequence joins TRBV5-1 and TRBJ2-5, with 13 nucleotides matching TRBD2. This CDR3 comprises 16 residues. Germline-derived CDR1 and CDR2 are SGHRS and YFSETQ. V was clipped by 4 bases and J by 4 bases; unmatched bases: 7. The CDR3 region is CASSPGGTSGTETQYF. For the CDR3, the DNA is TGCGCCAGCAGCCCCGGTGGGACTAGCGGGACAGAGACCCAGTACTTC.

This chain joins TRBV4-1 and TRBJ2-5; 10 bases line up with TRBD2. The V gene end was trimmed by 4 bases and the J gene end by 5 bases; junction bases not matched to a gene: 10. The CDR3 has 16 residues. The V gene's germline CDR1 is MGHRA and CDR2 YSYEKL. The CDR3 sequence is CASSLPLTSGVETQYF. The CDR3 DNA reads as TGCGCCAGCAGCCTTCCGCTAACTAGCGGGGTCGAGACCCAGTACTTC.

The chain is built from TRBV10-3 and TRBJ2-3; tentatively, D is TRBD2 (6 bases). The V end was cut by 8 bases, the J end by 0 bases, with 9 bases between. The CDR3 spans 13 residues. The V gene's germline CDR1 is ENHRY and CDR2 SYGVKD. DNA for the CDR3: TGTGCCATCGGGAGGACCAGCACAGATACGCAGTATTTT. The encoded protein is CAIGRTSTDTQYF.

The rearrangement joins TRBV28 to TRBJ2-7; 8 positions agree with TRBD2. The CDR3 is 15 residues long. V dropped 6 bases and J dropped 2; count of bases not matched to a gene: 9. Germline assignment: CDR1 MDHEN and CDR2 SYDVKM. The CDR3 reads CASSPVGAGAYEQYF. CDR3 bases: TGTGCCAGCAGCCCAGTCGGAGCGGGGGCCTACGAGCAGTACTTC.

The chain is built from TRBV7-9 and TRBJ1-2; D possibly corresponds to TRBD1 (5 bases). The V and J ends lost 3 bases and 4 bases respectively, with 9 bases between them. Germline values: CDR1 SEHNR, CDR2 FQNEAQ (reference sequence). CDR3 length: 13 amino acids. This chain's CDR3 is CASSFRGSYGYTF. The DNA of the CDR3 is TGTGCCAGCAGCTTTCGGGGGTCCTATGGCTACACCTTC.

The V call is TRBV5-1, the J call TRBJ1-3; 7 bases map to TRBD1. CDR1 and CDR2 (germline): SGHRS, YFSETQ. With V trimmed by 4 bases and J by 0 bases, 7 bases remained unmatched. CDR3 length equals 16 residues. CDR3 sequence: CASSNGQESSGNTIYF. The CDR3 DNA follows: TGCGCCAGCAGCAATGGACAGGAGAGCTCTGGAAACACCATATATTTT.

This clone was observed a single time. This chain connects TRBV7-8 to TRBJ1-4, with 10 bases lining up with TRBD1. V was pared by 2 bases and J by 4 bases, with 1 base of the junction left unmatched. The germline V gene has CDR1 SGHVS and CDR2 FQNEAQ. This CDR3 comprises 15 residues. Here the CDR3 reads CASSLRDRGNEKLFF. The CDR3 DNA reads as TGTGCCAGCAGCTTAAGGGACAGGGGTAATGAAAAACTGTTTTTT.

The V call is TRBV7-2, the J call TRBJ2-5, with 12 bases fitting TRBD2. The CDR3 covers 18 residues. Trimming cost V 5 bases and J 5 bases; bases outside gene matches: 15. Germline V gene lookup returns CDR1 SGHTA and CDR2 FQGNSA. CDR3 nucleotides: TGTGCCAGCAGCACCTCTAGCGGGAGGGCCCTCGGGGCTGAGACCCAGTACTTC. It codes for CASSTSSGRALGAETQYF.

This clone turned up a few times. This sequence joins TRBV5-5 and TRBJ1-2, with D unresolved. CDR3 size: 11 residues. Germline CDR1 is SGHKS and CDR2 is YYEKEE (reference sequence). V was shortened by 4 bases and J by 7 bases, with 8 bases between the two germline ends. The CDR3 here is CASSATIGYTF. For the CDR3, the DNA is TGTGCCAGCAGCGCCACAATTGGCTACACCTTC. Full variable domain (outside the CDR3, taken from reference TRBV5-5 and TRBJ1-2): DAGVTQSPTHLIKTRGQQVTLRCSPISGHKSVSWYQQVLGQGPQFIFQYYEKEERGRGNFPDRFSARQFPNYSSELNVNALLLGDSALYLCASSATIGYTFGSGTRLTVV.

V is TRBV12-3 or TRBV12-4 and J is TRBJ2-3; D gene uncertain. V was pared by 8 bases and J by 6 bases, with 15 bases between. The CDR3 totals 13 residues. CDR3 in amino acids: CASGPPLSDTQYF. CDR3 nucleotides: TGTGCCAGCGGGCCCCCTCTATCGGATACGCAGTATTTT.

The gene calls are TRBV20-1 and TRBJ1-3; no clear D gene. Trimming cost V 3 bases and J 0 bases, with 9 bases left between them. The CDR3 is 14 residues long. Germline V gene data show CDR1 as DFQATT and CDR2 as SNEGSKA (reference sequence). The DNA of the CDR3 is TGCAGTGCTAGTTTAGAGAGCTCTGGAAACACCATATATTTT. Protein product: CSASLESSGNTIYF.

The V gene is TRBV27, the J gene TRBJ1-6; D unclear. The V end was cut by 1 base, the J end by 11 bases, with 15 bases between. Per the germline V gene, CDR1 is MNHEY and CDR2 is SMNVEV (reference sequence). This CDR3 region has 15 residues. The CDR3 nucleotides are TGTGCCAGCAGTTTATATTCAGCAGGTCCTACACCCCTCCACTTT. As protein: CASSLYSAGPTPLHF.

The rearrangement links TRBV28 to TRBJ2-7; 8 nucleotides line up with TRBD1. Germline V lookup: CDR1 MDHEN, CDR2 SYDVKM. V dropped 7 bases and J dropped 3; count of bases not matched to a gene: 8. The CDR3 is made up of 14 amino acids. The CDR3 region is CASNDDRGHYEQYF. The DNA for the CDR3 is TGTGCCAGCAACGACGACAGGGGTCACTACGAGCAGTACTTC. Based on the CDR3 plus reference TRBV28 and TRBJ2-7, the full variable domain is DVKVTQSSRYLVKRTGEKVFLECVQDMDHENMFWYRQDPGLGLRLIYFSYDVKMKEKGDIPEGYSVSREKKERFSLILESASTNQTSMYLCASNDDRGHYEQYFGPGTRLTVT.

This clone was seen just once. The rearrangement links TRBV27 to TRBJ2-1, with TRBD1 identical over 12 bases. The CDR3 is 16 residues long. V shed 5 bases and J 3 bases; nucleotides not matched to a gene: 5. CDR1 is MNHEY and CDR2 is SMNVEV in the germline V gene (reference sequence). This CDR3 reads CASSPGTGGIYNEQFF. CDR3 in DNA: TGTGCCAGCAGTCCCGGGACAGGGGGCATCTACAATGAGCAGTTCTTC.

This clone appeared once. The CDR3 DNA reads TGCGCCAGCAAACCAACCGGGGTTGAAGATACGCAGTATTTT. This encodes CASKPTGVEDTQYF. The V call is TRBV4-1, the J call TRBJ2-3, with D perhaps matching TRBD2 (5 bases). The germline V gene has CDR1 MGHRA and CDR2 YSYEKL. V was shortened by 7 bases and J by 5 bases, with 16 bases between the two germline ends. This CDR3 is built from 14 residues.

The rearrangement joins TRBV27 to TRBJ2-1; 8 bases fit TRBD2. V was pared by 2 bases and J by 7 bases, with 10 bases of the junction left unmatched. Germline V gene data show CDR1 as MNHEY and CDR2 as SMNVEV (reference sequence). The CDR3 is 16 amino acids. CDR3 amino acids: CASSLRWTSRENEQFF. CDR3 coding DNA: TGTGCCAGCAGTTTAAGGTGGACTAGCCGGGAGAATGAGCAGTTCTTC.

The gene calls are TRBV19 and TRBJ1-1; 9 positions match TRBD1. From germline, CDR1 is LNHDA and CDR2 SQIVND (reference sequence). The CDR3 is 15 amino acids. V dropped 3 bases and J dropped 4; count of bases not matched to a gene: 6. The CDR3 nucleotides read TGTGCCAGTAGTATTGGACAGGGGACGACCACTGAAGCTTTCTTT. This codes for CASSIGQGTTTEAFF.

The V call is TRBV11-2, the J call TRBJ2-1; unclear D gene. This CDR3 has 12 residues. The germline V gene encodes CDR1 SGHAT and CDR2 FQNNGV. Trimming cost V 5 bases and J 8 bases, with 10 bases left between them. CDR3: CASSRRVHEQFF. In DNA, the CDR3 is TGTGCCAGCAGCCGTCGGGTGCATGAGCAGTTCTTC.

In this sample, this clone turned up a few times. The chain combines TRBV6-6 with TRBJ2-1, with TRBD2 matching 9 bases. CDR1 MNHNY and CDR2 SVGAGI come from the germline V gene (reference sequence). V shed 2 bases and J 7 bases; nucleotides not matched to a gene: 6. This CDR3 is 15 amino acids long. The CDR3 DNA follows: TGTGCCAGCAGTTACCTTGGTAGCGGGGGAAATGAGCAGTTCTTC. This translates into CASSYLGSGGNEQFF.

About this clone itself: Within the sample, other DNA sequences also encode this same CDR3. The J gene is TRBJ1-2, the V gene TRBV11-2; D remains unclear. Germline V gives CDR1 SGHAT, CDR2 FQNNGV. The CDR3 consists of 13 residues. V lost 3 bases and J 4 bases, leaving 9 bases between the germline ends. This CDR3 is CASSLGARYGYTF. The DNA for the CDR3 is TGTGCCAGCAGCTTGGGAGCCCGCTATGGCTACACCTTC.

The gene calls are TRBV27 and TRBJ2-5; no definite D call. The CDR3 contains 12 residues. V shed 1 base and J shed 3 bases, with 3 bases lying between them. Germline CDR1 is MNHEY and CDR2 is SMNVEV (reference sequence). The CDR3, as DNA: TGTGCCAGCAGTTTATTAGAAGAGACCCAGTACTTC. As protein: CASSLLEETQYF.